One T cell receptor beta chain is described in this entry. Its target is not known. The data derive from a study of cytomegalovirus exposure and HLA in healthy donors. Overall study context: Early released data comprised about 90 million unique TCRs from HLA-typed donors. Study outcomes and limitations: Researchers counted roughly 150 TCR beta chains as cytomegalovirus-associated. Later genetic work tied a missense DCLRE1C variant to beta-chain V and J trimming.

60 Vbeta and 13 Jbeta primers were used in PCR. Data came from immunoSEQ multiplex PCR; TCRdb stores just in-frame clones and leaves some out. This table has 200,000 to 250,000 clones, approximately 70% appearing once. Germline loops: CDR1 SGDLS, CDR2 YYNGEE. The CDR3 consists of 18 residues. J gave up 1 base and V 0 bases, and 6 bases lay outside the gene matches. Sequencing used PBMCs. This TCR came from a woman in her twenties or thirties in good health and CMV-seronegative. The chain has TRBV9 and TRBJ2-1, with 11 nucleotides matching TRBD2. CDR3 sequence: CASSVAVSGGASYNEQFF. Here the CDR3 DNA reads TGTGCCAGCAGCGTAGCGGTTAGCGGGGGGGCTTCCTACAATGAGCAGTTCTTC.